This T cell receptor beta chain was observed in a study of cytomegalovirus exposure and HLA in healthy donors (dated by TCRdb to between 2016 and 2019). Study-wide context: According to an earlier analysis of 587 of the donors, about 179 million T cells yielded 95 million to 140 million unique TCR beta sequences and 276 Gb of sequence data. An early release covering about 600 HLA-typed donors comprised approximately 300 gigabases of sequencing data and around 80 million unique TCR sequences. Of the 398 genotyped donors, over 80% were placed in the genetic ancestry cluster associated with self-reported Caucasian donors. The study aimed to test whether cataloging public T cell receptors could reveal signatures of past pathogen exposure. The study profiled the T cell repertoires of under 700 subjects by immunosequencing and related them to cytomegalovirus serostatus. Along with the roughly 700-subject first cohort, a separate validation cohort of some 130 different subjects was used. High-throughput TCR immunosequencing, statistical association of individual TCRs with disease status, and machine learning were combined to predict cytomegalovirus infection status. A later analysis re-examined previously published TCR beta repertoires from 500 to 700 donors and added high-resolution HLA genotyping to investigate patterns of TCR occurrence. Rather than using new phenotypic data, the later analysis identified candidate immune exposures from TCR beta sequences and from how often those sequences occurred across donors. To decide whether each TCR beta V gene segment behaved as functional or pseudogenic, an earlier analysis of some 540 of the donors relied on high-throughput TCR beta sequencing. Alongside the repertoire data, information on donor age, sex, ethnicity and CMV serostatus was compiled. In a later genetic analysis, genome-wide SNP genotypes for about three fifths of the 666 donors were used, and that subset was treated as a discovery cohort. Every repertoire in the discovery cohort had been generated on one and the same sequencing platform. Class I and class II HLA loci were covered by the typing at four-digit resolution. The number of donors typed differed by locus, with about 629-630 for A, B, C, DRB1 and DQB1, more than 500 for DQA1, approximately 580 for DPA1, and some 450 for DPB1. About 5 DR-DQ haplotypes were handled as single units for association and clustering, since linkage in the cohort was strong. Among approximately 370 genotyped donors of the cohort, an average of around 220,000 unique TCR beta nucleotide sequences was sequenced per donor, of which 15% to 20% were non-productive. The research as a whole found: A cluster of highly shared sequence variants was judged likely to represent a technical artifact of the sequencing pipeline. In an earlier analysis of roughly 560 of the donors, most TCR beta V segments were observed in productive rearrangements about 87% or about 30% of the time, broadly matching IMGT annotations. This cohort had only TCR beta chains sequenced, and the lack of alpha or paired-chain data limited which features could be detected. At a false discovery rate of 0.05, a later analysis linked about 17,000 TCR beta sequences to specific HLA alleles. Several of the top co-occurrence clusters appeared to be linked to parvovirus B19, influenza, CMV and Epstein-Barr virus, according to a later analysis. In a later analysis, TCR association rates were found to vary across HLA loci, with the most associated TCRs seen for DRB1 alleles and the fewest for HLA-C alleles. Immune exposure information for the cohort was limited to CMV serostatus. A further reported finding was that TCR beta sequences accurately predicted the HLA-A and HLA-B alleles for most subjects in the first cohort. According to a later analysis, most CMV-associated TCR beta chains appeared to be HLA-restricted, and the HLA associations seemed to be driven largely by CMV exposure. Linkage disequilibrium might explain the correlated functional status among segregating V segments, but an unknown experimental factor could not be excluded. Because counts were too low, about 18 rarely observed V segments, including chromosome 9 orphons, were left out of the earlier analysis of a few hundred of the donors. The classifier was reported to diagnose cytomegalovirus status with high specificity and sensitivity in both the original cohort and the validation cohort. Compared with equally common non-associated chains, HLA-associated TCR beta chains in a later analysis were more clonally expanded and had lower generation probabilities. The study gave a list of 150 to 200 TCR beta chains associated with cytomegalovirus. Because HLA typing was unavailable for some donors at each locus, only the typed subset was used in association tests. Roughly uniform sequencing depth across donors was assumed in presence/absence analyses, although this assumption may not hold. While some public TCRs were present in many individuals, most TCR sequences turned up only very rarely across donors. An association between a missense DCLRE1C variant and V-gene and J-gene trimming of TCR beta chains was found in a later genetic analysis and replicated in an independent cohort. Assigning TCR associations to individual alleles was difficult when HLA alleles, especially DR and DQ, strongly co-occurred. Because the 87-base-pair reads could not distinguish some IMGT-functional V segments, including TRBV6-2 and TRBV6-3, those segments were excluded. In vitro tests confirmed that a few of the cytomegalovirus-associated TCR beta chains recognize cytomegalovirus antigens. According to a later genetic analysis, donors in an Asian-associated ancestry cluster had fewer N-insertions in productive TCRs than the approximately 670-donor mean. The authors suggested that the approach could potentially be extended to other disease states and immunological phenotypes.

In total, just over 650 healthy bone marrow donors made up the cohort. At the time of sampling, all cohort members were nominally healthy, though unrecorded immune exposures were likely present. The donor was CMV seronegative and belonged to the group of more than 300 seronegative cohort members. A peripheral blood sample was collected from each donor, and TCR beta sequencing was performed on peripheral blood mononuclear cells. The Qiagen DNeasy Blood Extraction Kit was used to extract genomic DNA from the blood cell samples. As concerns this clone: Its target antigen remains unknown.

Libraries were made using the immunoSEQ multiplex PCR assay. A mixture of 60 forward primers for TCR Vbeta segments and 13 reverse primers for TCR Jbeta segments was used in the multiplex PCR. The CDR3 region of rearranged TCR beta genes was amplified from genomic DNA with a multiplex PCR assay. On the Illumina HiSeq System, the amplified TCR beta libraries were sequenced as 87-base-pair reads. From the authors' description of their analysis: Across the 500 to 850 repertoires, a later analysis counted approximately 75 million unique TCR beta chains, around 11 million of which were shared by at least two donors. A nearest-neighbor algorithm error-corrected the raw reads and collapsed the reads into unique sequences, merging closely related sequences to remove PCR and sequencing errors. V, D and J gene segments were assigned by aligning CDR3 sequences to IMGT reference sequences. For a sequence to be retained, at least a six-nucleotide match to both a V gene segment and a J gene segment was required. Rearrangements were called productive when the CDR3 lacked stop codons and stayed in frame with V and J; all others were non-productive. CDR3 was defined according to IMGT convention as the region running from the second conserved V-encoded cysteine to the conserved J-encoded phenylalanine. In an earlier analysis of around 600 of the donors, sequences lacking an unambiguous match to a single V gene segment were excluded. An earlier analysis of fewer than 650 of the donors classified V segments as functional when productive rearrangements were above 56.7% and as segregating when the standard deviation between donors was above 5%. A statistical classification framework was developed to diagnose cytomegalovirus status using the catalog of TCR beta chain sequences. A later analysis assigned V and J genes by comparing TCR nucleotide sequences with IMGT/GENE-DB human TR gene sequences. Using the TCRdist pipeline, a later analysis assigned CDR3 sequences along with most-parsimonious VDJ recombination scenarios. In a later analysis, every TCR beta chain was defined by the combination of its CDR3 amino acid sequence and its V-gene family, and reads without a unique V-gene family were dropped. As a way to deal with suspected cross-contamination and a sequencing artifact, a later analysis dropped 592 nucleotide sequences that were highly shared and had low generation probability. A later analysis calculated a clonal expansion index for each public chain from normalized within-repertoire ranks of inferred template counts. Generation probabilities in a later analysis came from a VDJ recombination model fitted to out-of-frame rearrangements, and those results were checked against IGoR. Hypergeometric tests were used in a later analysis to score TCR-TCR, TCR-HLA and TCR-CMV co-occurrence, with a repertoire-size bias correction applied to the TCR pairs. False discovery rates were estimated in a later analysis by permuting HLA or CMV assignments 20 times. In a later analysis, co-occurring TCRs were grouped using DBSCAN, and TCRdist sequence similarity was added for clustering within HLA-allele-positive subsets. Repertoires with fewer than 30,000 or more than 120,000 public chains, plus five repertoires with anomalous nucleotide sharing, were excluded from co-occurrence clustering. The immuneACCESS repertoire file appears here via TCRdb, limited to in-frame rearrangements. These files lack a portion of the clones; in checked studies, under half of the deficit traces to unresolved V genes, and the cause of the others is not known. D and trimming come from the DNA, and the V and J calls and clone size come from that table. The sample's own table lists 130,000 to 150,000 clones. Roughly 1.6% of the sample is taken by the ten largest.

The germline V gene specifies WSHSY as CDR1 and SAAADI as CDR2. Germline trimming: 6 bases from V, 2 bases from J; junction bases outside gene matches: 6. The CDR3 goes from the cysteine to the phenylalanine over 14 residues. Only the CDR3 portion is preserved as DNA: 42 bases, with reading frame beginning at the first base. The sequencing input was PBMCs. This chain joins TRBV10-2 to TRBJ2-7, and 8 junction bases match TRBD1. The receptor's source is a woman in her fifties or sixties in good health and CMV-seronegative. CDR3 loop: CASRNGQGTYEQYF. The nucleotides are TGCGCCAGCAGAAATGGACAGGGAACCTACGAGCAGTACTTC.